Listed below are T cell receptor beta chains from one sample, sequenced in a study of blood T cell repertoires in COVID-19. The method was immunoSEQ multiplex PCR; TCRdb's version includes in-frame clones alone and lacks a portion of them. The table records 100,000 to 150,000 clones, more than 85% of them present only once. Sequencing input: peripheral blood. The origin of the receptors is a man between 45 and 60 years old with active or convalescent COVID-19. Each CDR3 is given with its conserved first and last residue. D genes are given only for firm matches. Clone size is not always given. Where it is, it says once, few, many or a class for expanded clones.

clone size: .; V gene: TRBV5-1; D gene: .; J gene: TRBJ1-6; CDR3 protein: CASSLEGQSNSPLHF; CDR3 DNA: TGCGCCAGCAGCTTGGAGGGGCAGTCCAATTCACCCCTCCACTTT
clone size: .; V gene: TRBV3-1/TRBV3-2; D gene: .; J gene: TRBJ2-1; CDR3 protein: CASTPSVVTYNEQFF; CDR3 DNA: TGTGCCAGCACTCCAAGTGTAGTCACCTACAATGAGCAGTTCTTC
clone size: .; V gene: TRBV7-8; D gene: TRBD1; J gene: TRBJ2-7; CDR3 protein: CASSANRGSGEQYF; CDR3 DNA: TGTGCCAGCAGCGCCAACAGGGGGAGTGGCGAGCAGTACTTC
clone size: .; V gene: TRBV6-6; D gene: .; J gene: TRBJ2-1; CDR3 protein: CASSYTETASYNEQFF; CDR3 DNA: TGTGCCAGCAGTTACACAGAGACAGCCTCCTACAATGAGCAGTTCTTC
clone size: .; V gene: TRBV7-2; D gene: .; J gene: TRBJ1-3; CDR3 protein: CASSLGRPSSGNTIYF; CDR3 DNA: TGTGCCAGCAGCTTAGGGAGGCCCAGCTCTGGAAACACCATATATTTT
clone size: once; V gene: TRBV24-1; D gene: TRBD1; J gene: TRBJ2-3; CDR3 protein: CATSDPGQGAWDTQYF; CDR3 DNA: TGTGCCACCAGTGACCCGGGACAGGGGGCGTGGGATACGCAGTATTTT
clone size: .; V gene: TRBV5-1; D gene: TRBD1; J gene: TRBJ2-3; CDR3 protein: CASSAGDRVPDTQYF; CDR3 DNA: TGCGCCAGCAGCGCCGGGGACAGGGTGCCAGATACGCAGTATTTT
clone size: few; V gene: TRBV19; D gene: .; J gene: TRBJ1-1; CDR3 protein: CASWAHPGTEAFF; CDR3 DNA: TGTGCCAGTTGGGCCCACCCCGGAACTGAAGCTTTCTTT
clone size: .; V gene: TRBV2; D gene: TRBD2; J gene: TRBJ2-7; CDR3 protein: CASMGGTRNTYEQYF; CDR3 DNA: TGTGCCAGCATGGGCGGGACTAGAAATACCTACGAGCAGTACTTC
clone size: .; V gene: TRBV24-1; D gene: .; J gene: TRBJ1-1; CDR3 protein: CATCGTGDTEAFF; CDR3 DNA: TGTGCCACCTGTGGCACAGGCGACACTGAAGCTTTCTTT
clone size: .; V gene: TRBV5-1; D gene: .; J gene: TRBJ2-2; CDR3 protein: CASSQDQGLPSASGELFF; CDR3 DNA: TGCGCCAGCAGCCAAGATCAGGGGCTGCCCTCCGCCTCCGGGGAGCTGTTTTTT
clone size: .; V gene: TRBV11-3; D gene: .; J gene: TRBJ2-1; CDR3 protein: CASSLVPYEQFF; CDR3 DNA: TGTGCCAGCAGCTTAGTTCCGTATGAGCAGTTCTTC
clone size: .; V gene: TRBV4-1; D gene: TRBD1; J gene: TRBJ2-7; CDR3 protein: CASSQAPGQGKLEQYF; CDR3 DNA: TGCGCCAGCAGCCAAGCCCCGGGACAGGGTAAACTCGAGCAGTACTTC
clone size: .; V gene: TRBV6-1; D gene: TRBD1; J gene: TRBJ2-7; CDR3 protein: CASSEEGQGTSEQYF; CDR3 DNA: TGTGCCAGCAGTGAAGAGGGACAGGGGACGAGCGAGCAGTACTTC
clone size: .; V gene: TRBV5-1; D gene: TRBD2; J gene: TRBJ2-2; CDR3 protein: CASRAGALGELFF; CDR3 DNA: TGCGCCAGCAGAGCGGGGGCTCTAGGGGAGCTGTTTTTT
clone size: .; V gene: TRBV6-5; D gene: .; J gene: TRBJ1-1; CDR3 protein: CASSYSWGGDTEAFF; CDR3 DNA: TGTGCCAGCAGTTACTCGTGGGGAGGCGACACTGAAGCTTTCTTT
clone size: few; V gene: TRBV27; D gene: TRBD2; J gene: TRBJ2-3; CDR3 protein: CASSLEASGSSDTQYF; CDR3 DNA: TGTGCCAGCAGTTTAGAGGCTAGCGGGAGTTCAGATACGCAGTATTTT
clone size: .; V gene: TRBV6-6; D gene: TRBD1; J gene: TRBJ2-7; CDR3 protein: CASSYSRDRGDEQYF; CDR3 DNA: TGTGCCAGCAGTTACTCGCGAGACAGGGGGGACGAGCAGTACTTC
clone size: .; V gene: TRBV19; D gene: .; J gene: TRBJ2-5; CDR3 protein: CASSISGSYGPQETQYF; CDR3 DNA: TGTGCCAGTAGTATATCCGGTTCGTATGGTCCCCAAGAGACCCAGTACTTC